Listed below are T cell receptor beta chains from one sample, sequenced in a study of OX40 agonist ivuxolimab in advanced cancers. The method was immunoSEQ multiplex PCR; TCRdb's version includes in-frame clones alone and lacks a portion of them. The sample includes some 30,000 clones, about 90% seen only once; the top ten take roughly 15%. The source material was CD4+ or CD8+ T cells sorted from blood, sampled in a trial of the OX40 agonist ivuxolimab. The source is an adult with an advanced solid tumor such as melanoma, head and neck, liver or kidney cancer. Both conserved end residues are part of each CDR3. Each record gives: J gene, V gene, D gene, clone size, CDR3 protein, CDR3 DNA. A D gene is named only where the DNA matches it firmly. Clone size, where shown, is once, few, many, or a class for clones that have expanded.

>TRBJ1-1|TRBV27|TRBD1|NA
CASSSGQGATGAFF
TGTGCCAGCAGTTCGGGACAGGGGGCTACAGGAGCTTTCTTT
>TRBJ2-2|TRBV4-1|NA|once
CASSQWGAANTGELFF
TGCGCCAGCAGCCAATGGGGGGCTGCAAACACCGGGGAGCTGTTTTTT
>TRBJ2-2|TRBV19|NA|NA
CASSIDSFVWNTGELFF
TGTGCCAGTAGTATAGATAGTTTCGTCTGGAACACCGGGGAGCTGTTTTTT
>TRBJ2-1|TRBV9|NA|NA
CASSRREARGVGEQFF
TGTGCCAGCAGCCGGAGGGAGGCGAGGGGGGTTGGTGAGCAGTTCTTC
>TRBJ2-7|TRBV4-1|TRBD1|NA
CASSHQPGQAIDEQYF
TGCGCCAGCAGCCACCAACCGGGACAGGCCATTGACGAGCAGTACTTC
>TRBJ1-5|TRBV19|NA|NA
CASSRTDFNQPQHF
TGTGCCAGTAGCCGGACGGACTTCAATCAGCCCCAGCATTTT
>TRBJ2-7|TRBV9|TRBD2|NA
CASSPGTSGTYEQYF
TGTGCCAGCAGCCCTGGGACTAGCGGGACCTACGAGCAGTACTTC
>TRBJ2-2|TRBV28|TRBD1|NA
CASIIGDREGELFF
TGTGCCAGCATCATCGGGGACAGGGAGGGGGAGCTGTTTTTT
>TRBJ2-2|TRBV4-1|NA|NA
CASRNASGYRRELFF
TGCGCCAGCCGTAATGCGTCTGGGTATCGGAGGGAGCTGTTTTTT
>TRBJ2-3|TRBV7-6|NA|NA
CASSLGTSTDTQYF
TGTGCCAGCAGCTTAGGGACTAGCACAGATACGCAGTATTTT
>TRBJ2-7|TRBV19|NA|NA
CASSWEDDVSYEQYF
TGTGCCAGTAGTTGGGAGGACGACGTCTCCTACGAGCAGTACTTC
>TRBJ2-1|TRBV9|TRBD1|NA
CASSASLGGQEQFF
TGTGCCAGCAGCGCCTCCTTAGGGGGCCAGGAGCAGTTCTTC
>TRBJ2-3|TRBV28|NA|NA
CASSLTDTQYF
TGTGCCAGCAGCTTAACAGATACGCAGTATTTT
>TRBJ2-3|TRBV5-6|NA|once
CASSFSFRWDTQYF
TGTGCCAGCAGCTTTTCATTTCGGTGGGATACGCAGTATTTT
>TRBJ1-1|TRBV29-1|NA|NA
CSVEGGTEAFF
TGCAGCGTCGAGGGGGGCACTGAAGCTTTCTTT
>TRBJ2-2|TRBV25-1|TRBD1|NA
CASSGQGAPTGELFF
TGTGCCAGCAGTGGACAGGGGGCGCCCACCGGGGAGCTGTTTTTT
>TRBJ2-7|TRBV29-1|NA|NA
CSVLGPTSYEQYF
TGCAGCGTTTTAGGGCCAACCTCCTACGAGCAGTACTTC
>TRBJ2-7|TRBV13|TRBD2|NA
CASSLEGSGSSYEQYF
TGTGCCAGCAGCTTAGAAGGTAGCGGGAGCTCCTACGAGCAGTACTTC
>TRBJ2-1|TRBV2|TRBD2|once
CARRGGKIYNEQFF
TGTGCCAGGAGGGGAGGGAAGATCTACAATGAGCAGTTCTTC
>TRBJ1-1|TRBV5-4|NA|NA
CASSFDGATTEAFF
TGTGCCAGCAGCTTTGACGGGGCGACCACTGAAGCTTTCTTT
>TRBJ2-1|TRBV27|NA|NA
CASSFTGGGSSYNEQFF
TGTGCCAGCAGTTTTACCGGGGGCGGGAGCTCCTACAATGAGCAGTTCTTC
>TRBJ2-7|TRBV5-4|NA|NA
CASSLVRGAVAYEQYF
TGTGCCAGCAGCTTGGTAAGAGGGGCAGTAGCCTACGAGCAGTACTTC
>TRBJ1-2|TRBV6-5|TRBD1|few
CASRIGQDYGYTF
TGTGCCAGCAGAATCGGACAGGACTATGGCTACACCTTC
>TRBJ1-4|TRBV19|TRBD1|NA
CASSSWGQGYEKLFF
TGTGCCAGTAGTTCATGGGGACAGGGCTATGAAAAACTGTTTTTT
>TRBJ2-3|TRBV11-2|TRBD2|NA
CASSSPLGLAGAGDTQYF
TGTGCCAGCAGCTCCCCCCTAGGACTAGCGGGAGCTGGAGATACGCAGTATTTT
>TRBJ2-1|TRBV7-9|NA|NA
CANDQDGYNEQFF
TGTGCCAACGATCAGGACGGCTACAATGAGCAGTTCTTC
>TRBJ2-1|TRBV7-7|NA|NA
CASSSEETSYNEQFF
TGTGCTAGCAGCTCGGAAGAAACCTCCTACAATGAGCAGTTCTTC
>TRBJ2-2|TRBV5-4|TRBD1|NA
CASSIGQGQTGELFF
TGTGCCAGCAGCATTGGACAGGGGCAAACCGGGGAGCTGTTTTTT
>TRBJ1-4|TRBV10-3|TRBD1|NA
CAISERGQGFDSTNEKLFF
TGTGCCATCAGTGAAAGGGGACAGGGATTTGATTCTACTAATGAAAAACTGTTTTTT
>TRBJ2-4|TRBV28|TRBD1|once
CASSNRGWEAKNIQYF
TGTGCCAGCAGTAACAGGGGTTGGGAGGCCAAAAACATTCAGTACTTC
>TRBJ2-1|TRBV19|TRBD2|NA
CASSIVGLAGANEQFF
TGTGCCAGTAGTATAGTTGGACTAGCGGGAGCCAATGAGCAGTTCTTC
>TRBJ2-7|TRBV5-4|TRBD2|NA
CASSEPGRYEQYF
TGTGCCAGCAGCGAGCCCGGGAGGTACGAGCAGTACTTC
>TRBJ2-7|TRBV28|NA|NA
CASSLADSYEQYF
TGTGCCAGCAGTTTAGCGGACTCCTACGAGCAGTACTTC
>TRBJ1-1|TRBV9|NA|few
CASSVEGSKNTEAFF
TGTGCCAGCAGCGTAGAGGGGTCGAAGAACACTGAAGCTTTCTTT
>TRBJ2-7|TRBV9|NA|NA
CASSLTLESSYEQYF
TGTGCCAGCAGCCTAACGCTTGAAAGCTCCTACGAGCAGTACTTC
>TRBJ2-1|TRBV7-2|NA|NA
CASSSKPGGHEQFF
TGTGCCAGCAGCTCAAAACCCGGGGGGCATGAGCAGTTCTTC
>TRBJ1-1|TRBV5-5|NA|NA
CASSLGENTEAFF
TGTGCCAGCAGCTTGGGAGAAAACACTGAAGCTTTCTTT
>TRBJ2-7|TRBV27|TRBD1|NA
CASSLTGLYEQYF
TGTGCCAGCAGTTTGACAGGGCTATACGAGCAGTACTTC
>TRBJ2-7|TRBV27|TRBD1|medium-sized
CASSHTTGFEQYF
TGTGCCAGCAGTCACACGACAGGGTTCGAGCAGTACTTC
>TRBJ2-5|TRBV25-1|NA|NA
CASSEDSGRSGETQYF
TGTGCCAGCAGTGAAGATAGTGGGCGGTCGGGAGAGACCCAGTACTTC
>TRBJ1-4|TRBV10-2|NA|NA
CASSESVTPEKLFF
TGCGCCAGCAGTGAGTCTGTCACGCCTGAAAAACTGTTTTTT
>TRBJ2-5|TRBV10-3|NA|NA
CAISESSTYQETQYF
TGTGCCATCAGTGAGTCTTCTACGTACCAAGAGACCCAGTACTTC
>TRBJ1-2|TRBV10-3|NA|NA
CAISELWHGYTF
TGTGCCATCAGTGAGTTATGGCATGGCTACACCTTC
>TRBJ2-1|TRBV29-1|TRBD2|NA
CSGEAGVTLNEQFF
TGCAGCGGTGAAGCGGGAGTTACGTTAAATGAGCAGTTCTTC
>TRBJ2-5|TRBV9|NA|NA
CASSAWDTFQETQYF
TGTGCCAGCAGCGCCTGGGACACCTTCCAAGAGACCCAGTACTTC
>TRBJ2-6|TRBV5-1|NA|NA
CASSLWSSGANVLTF
TGCGCCAGCAGCTTGTGGAGCTCTGGGGCCAACGTCCTGACTTTC
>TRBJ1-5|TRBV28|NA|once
CASSGERSLVNQPQHF
TGTGCCAGCAGTGGGGAAAGGTCCCTGGTCAATCAGCCCCAGCATTTT
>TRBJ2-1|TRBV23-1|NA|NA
CASSLSPGPSDKEQFF
TGCGCCAGCAGTCTTTCCCCGGGCCCCTCGGACAAAGAGCAGTTCTTC